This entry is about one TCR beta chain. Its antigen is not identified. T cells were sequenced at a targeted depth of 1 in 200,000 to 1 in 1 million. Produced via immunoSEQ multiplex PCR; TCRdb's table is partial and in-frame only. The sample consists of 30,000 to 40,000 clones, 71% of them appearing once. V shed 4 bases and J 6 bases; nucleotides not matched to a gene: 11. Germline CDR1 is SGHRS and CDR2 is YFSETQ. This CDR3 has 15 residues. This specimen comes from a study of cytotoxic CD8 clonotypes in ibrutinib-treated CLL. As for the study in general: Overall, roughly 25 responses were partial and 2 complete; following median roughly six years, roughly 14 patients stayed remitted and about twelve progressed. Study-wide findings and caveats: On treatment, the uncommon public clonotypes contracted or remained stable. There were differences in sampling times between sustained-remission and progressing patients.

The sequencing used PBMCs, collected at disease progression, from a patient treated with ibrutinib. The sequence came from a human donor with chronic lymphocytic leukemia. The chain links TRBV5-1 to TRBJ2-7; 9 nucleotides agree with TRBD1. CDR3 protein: CASSGGQGLQVEQYF. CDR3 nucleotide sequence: TGCGCCAGCAGCGGTGGACAGGGGCTTCAGGTCGAGCAGTACTTC.